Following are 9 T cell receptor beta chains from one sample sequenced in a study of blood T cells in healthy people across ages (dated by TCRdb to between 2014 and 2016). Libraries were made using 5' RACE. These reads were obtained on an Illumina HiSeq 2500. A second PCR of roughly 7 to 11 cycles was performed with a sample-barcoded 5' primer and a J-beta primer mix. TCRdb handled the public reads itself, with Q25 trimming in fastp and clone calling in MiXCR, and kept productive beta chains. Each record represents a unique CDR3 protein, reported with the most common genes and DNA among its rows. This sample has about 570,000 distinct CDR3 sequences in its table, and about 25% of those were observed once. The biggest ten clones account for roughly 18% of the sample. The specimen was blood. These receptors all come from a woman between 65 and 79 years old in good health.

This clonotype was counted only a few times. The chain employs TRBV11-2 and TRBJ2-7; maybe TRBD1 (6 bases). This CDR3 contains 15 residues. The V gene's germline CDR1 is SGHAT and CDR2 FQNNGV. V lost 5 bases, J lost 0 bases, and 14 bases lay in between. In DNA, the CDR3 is TGTGCCAGCAGCGACAGGCTTTTTAGCTCCTACGAGCAGTACTTC. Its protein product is CASSDRLFSSYEQYF.

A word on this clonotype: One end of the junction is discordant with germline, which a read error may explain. The CDR3 protein is CVSSLGQGTGYTF. The CDR3 coding sequence is TGTGTCAGCAGTTTAGGACAGGGAACTGGCTACACCTTC. This chain connects TRBV12-3 or TRBV12-4 to TRBJ1-2, with TRBD1 matching 8 bases. This CDR3 has 13 residues.

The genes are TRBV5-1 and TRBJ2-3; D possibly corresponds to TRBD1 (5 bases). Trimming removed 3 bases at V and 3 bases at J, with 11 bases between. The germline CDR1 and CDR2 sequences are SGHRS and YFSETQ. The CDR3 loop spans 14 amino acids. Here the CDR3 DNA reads TGCGCCAGCAGCTCAGGGTCCGGGACAGATACGCAGTATTTT. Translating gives CASSSGSGTDTQYF.

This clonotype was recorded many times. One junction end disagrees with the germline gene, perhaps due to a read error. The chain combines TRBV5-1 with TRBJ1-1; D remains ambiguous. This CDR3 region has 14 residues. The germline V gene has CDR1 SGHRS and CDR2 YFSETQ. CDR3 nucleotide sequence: TGTGCCAGCAGCTTAGTTTCGGGGAACACTGAAGCTTTCTTT. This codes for CASSLVSGNTEAFF.

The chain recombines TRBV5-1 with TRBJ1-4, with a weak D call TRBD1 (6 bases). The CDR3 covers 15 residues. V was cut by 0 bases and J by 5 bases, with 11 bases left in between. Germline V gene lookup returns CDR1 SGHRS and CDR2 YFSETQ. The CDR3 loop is CASSLGRTENEKLFF. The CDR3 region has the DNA TGCGCCAGCAGCTTGGGTAGGACAGAGAATGAAAAACTGTTTTTT.

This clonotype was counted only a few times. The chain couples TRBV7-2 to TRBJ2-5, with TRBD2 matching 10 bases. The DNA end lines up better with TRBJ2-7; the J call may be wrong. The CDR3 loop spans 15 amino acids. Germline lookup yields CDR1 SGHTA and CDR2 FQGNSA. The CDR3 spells CASSRPGLATYEQYF. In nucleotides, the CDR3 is TGTGCCAGCAGCCGACCGGGACTAGCGACCTACGAGCAGTACTTC.

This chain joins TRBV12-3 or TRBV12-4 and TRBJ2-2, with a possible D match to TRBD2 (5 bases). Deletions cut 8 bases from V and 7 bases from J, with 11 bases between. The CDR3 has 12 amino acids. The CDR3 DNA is TGTGCCAGCCTTGACTACCTCGGGGAGCTGTTTTTT. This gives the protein CASLDYLGELFF.

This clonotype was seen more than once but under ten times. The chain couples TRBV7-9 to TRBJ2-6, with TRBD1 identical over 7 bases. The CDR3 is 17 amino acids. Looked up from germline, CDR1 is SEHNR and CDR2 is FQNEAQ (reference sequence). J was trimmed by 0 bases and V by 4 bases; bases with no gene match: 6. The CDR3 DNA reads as TGTGCCAGCAGCTCCGGGACAGTTTTCTCTGGGGCCAACGTCCTGACTTTC. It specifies CASSSGTVFSGANVLTF.

The chain's CDR3 is CASSTFGEQFF. The CDR3 region has the DNA TGTGCCAGCAGTACCTTCGGGGAGCAGTTCTTC. The chain is built from TRBV2 and TRBJ2-1; unclear D gene. Germline V gives CDR1 SNHLY, CDR2 FYNNEI. The CDR3 is made up of 11 amino acids. V was cut by 5 bases and J by 10 bases, with 9 bases left in between.